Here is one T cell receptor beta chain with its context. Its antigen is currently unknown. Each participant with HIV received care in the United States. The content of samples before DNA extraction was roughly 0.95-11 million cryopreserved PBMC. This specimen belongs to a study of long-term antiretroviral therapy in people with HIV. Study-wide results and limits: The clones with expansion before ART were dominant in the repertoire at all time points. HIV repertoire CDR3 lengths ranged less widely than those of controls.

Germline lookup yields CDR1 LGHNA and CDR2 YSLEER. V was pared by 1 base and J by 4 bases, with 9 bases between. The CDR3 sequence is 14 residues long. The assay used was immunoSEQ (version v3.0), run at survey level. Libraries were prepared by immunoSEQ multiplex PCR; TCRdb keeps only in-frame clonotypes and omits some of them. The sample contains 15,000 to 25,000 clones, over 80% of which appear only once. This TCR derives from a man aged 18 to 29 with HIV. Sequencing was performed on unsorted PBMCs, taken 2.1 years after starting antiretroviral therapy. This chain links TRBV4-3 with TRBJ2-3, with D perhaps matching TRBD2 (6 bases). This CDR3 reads CASSQAWGADTQYF. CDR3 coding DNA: TGCGCCAGCAGCCAAGCTTGGGGGGCAGATACGCAGTATTTT.